This entry is about one TCR beta chain. The antigen it recognizes is unknown. The germline gene is not matched at one end of the junction; a read error may be the cause. Other DNA sequences in the same sample also yield this CDR3. The library relied on the immunoSEQ multiplex PCR assay. An external provider carried out the TCRbeta CDR3 sequencing as a commercial service. The paper's data handling went like this. The analyses used productive nucleotide sequences together with amino acid sequences obtained by in silico translation. Diversity was measured with Renyi entropy across alpha values, using the median of 200 repeated subsamples to equalise sample size. The distance between each pair of repertoires was calculated as one minus the Chao-modified Jaccard index, which corrects for under-sampling, and this distance was used for clustering. Frequency-weighted overlap with synovial clonotypes was calculated over 200 sample sizes with 200 draws without replacement at each size, and the overlap was reported at the size of the smaller sample. TCRdb stores this immuneACCESS table with in-frame sequences only. Part of the clones is absent; in the studies checked, under half of the shortfall reflects unresolved V genes, and no reason is known for the rest. Clonal size and the V and J genes are those of that table, whereas D and trimming came from the DNA. The sample has approximately 31,000 clones on record, 90% to 95% of them singletons. The top ten clonotypes cover roughly 0.7% of the sample.

These data belong to a study of circulating and synovial CD4+ cells in juvenile arthritis (dated by TCRdb to the mid-2010s). For the wider study: Within each patient, the TCRbeta CDR3 repertoires of synovial CD4 T cells, bulk blood CD4 T cells and circulating HLA-DR+ CD4 T cells were compared. Repertoire sequencing aimed to confirm that a circulating synovial-like CD4 T cell subset was enriched in synovial clonotypes.

Results the study describes overall, beyond this receptor: Synovial and circulating pathogenic-like lymphocyte repertoires were less diverse than bulk blood CD4 repertoires, and some CPL samples were as oligoclonal as synovium. Traditional Vbeta family usage analysis did not detect the difference between circulating pathogenic-like lymphocytes and bulk blood T cells. Circulating pathogenic-like lymphocytes clustered with synovial T cells and shared a substantially higher fraction of CDR3 sequences with synovium than bulk blood. Because T cell genome counts differed by at least an order of magnitude between CPL and bulk blood CD4 samples, sample-size effects were addressed. Overlap with synovium increased with sequencing depth, so measured shared-clonotype fractions likely underestimated the full repertoire overlap.

The sequenced samples were obtained from patients with active juvenile idiopathic arthritis. Cells were sorted right after thawing, and dead cells were excluded with Live/Dead Fixable Near-IR Stain. From its cysteine to its phenylalanine, the CDR3 spans 16 amino acids. Only the CDR3 DNA is retained, 48 bases long and in frame from the first base. CDR1 and CDR2 are drawn from the germline V gene: LGHNA, YSLEER. This receptor was identified in a human donor with juvenile idiopathic arthritis. The source material was CD4+ T cells from blood. This receptor chain uses TRBV4-3 and TRBJ1-6; the D gene is possibly TRBD1, with 5 bases matching. DNA sequence: TGCGCCAGCAGCCAAGGGGGCGCGTCCTATAATTCCCCCCTCCACTTT. It translates as CASSQGGASYNSPLHF.